The sample holds many counts of the clone carrying this T cell receptor beta chain. This entry comes from a study of early T cells in non-severe SARS-CoV-2 infection. Each CDR3 protein gets one entry after TCRdb re-called the 5' RACE reads with MiXCR. The sample lists about 69,000 distinct CDR3 sequences, roughly 13% occurring once. CDR1 and CDR2 (germline): MNHNY, SVGAGI (reference sequence). Trimming took off 0 bases at V and 4 bases at J, with 16 bases between the two ends. This CDR3 region has 17 residues. What was sequenced was whole blood. The J gene is TRBJ2-1, the V gene TRBV6-6; the D gene is possibly TRBD2 (5 bases). This TCR came from an adult who was a healthcare worker with PCR-confirmed SARS-CoV-2 infection or an uninfected control (not recorded which). CDR3 sequence (DNA): TGTGCCAGCAGTTACTCTATATTAGTGGGCGGGTACAATGAGCAGTTCTTC. As protein: CASSYSILVGGYNEQFF.